One and the same sample provided the 3 T cell receptor beta chains below, sequenced in a study of blood T cell repertoires in COVID-19 (dated by TCRdb to 2019 to 2021). The protocol used for the library was the immunoSEQ multiplex PCR assay. Here the immuneACCESS table is served through TCRdb, limited to in-frame sequences with V and J called. Missing clones are a known gap in these copies; in checked studies unresolved V genes cover under half, and the rest lacks a known reason. The sample includes a few hundred thousand clones, with about 88% observed a single time. Of the sample, 9.5% falls within the top ten clones. Sequences were obtained from PBMCs or T cells enriched from blood (not recorded which). The receptors originated from a middle-aged woman who had recovered from COVID-19.

This clone was seen a single time. The chain has TRBV7-6 and TRBJ2-2; 9 bases map to TRBD1. Germline CDR1 is SGHVS and CDR2 is FNYEAQ. This CDR3 is 14 amino acids long. V was pared by 11 bases and J by 5 bases, with 9 bases of the junction left unmatched. The CDR3 coding sequence is TGTGCCGCCGGACAGGGGTTTTATACCGGGGAGCTGTTTTTT. This codes for CAAGQGFYTGELFF.

This clone is a singleton in its sample. The CDR3 region is CASSYSTGSSEKLFF. The CDR3 DNA follows: TGTGCCAGCAGTTACTCGACAGGGAGTAGTGAAAAACTGTTTTTT. V and J are TRBV6-5 and TRBJ1-4; TRBD1 matches at 7 bases. Germline CDR1 MNHEY, CDR2 SVGAGI. Trimming took 0 bases from V and 7 from J; bases not matched to a gene: 5. The length of the CDR3 is 15 residues.

As DNA, the CDR3 is TGTGCCAGCAGTTTCCGTAATCAAGAGACCCAGTACTTC. Translated: CASSFRNQETQYF. The chain couples TRBV12-3 or TRBV12-4 to TRBJ2-5; D ambiguous. With 3 bases removed from V and 2 bases from J, the gap between germline ends came to 7 bases. CDR3 size: 13 residues.